The next 8 T cell receptor beta chains were all read from a single sample in a study of blood T cell repertoires in COVID-19 (dated by TCRdb to the early 2020s). The method behind the library was the immunoSEQ multiplex PCR assay. Not all clones reach the TCRdb copy of this immuneACCESS table, which keeps in-frame sequences only. Checked studies attribute under half of the gap to unresolved V genes and leave the rest unexplained. Within this sample are some 370,000 clones, with over 75% of them counted one time only. The ten largest account for about 10% of the sample. Sequencing was carried out using peripheral blood. The origin of the receptors is a woman under 40 with COVID-19, enrolled during active disease.

The J gene is TRBJ1-2, the V gene TRBV3-1 (or the pseudogene TRBV3-2), with D possibly being TRBD1 (6 bases). V was clipped by 0 bases and J by 4 bases, with 18 bases between them. Germline CDR1 LGHDT, CDR2 YNNKEL (reference sequence). The CDR3 has 17 residues. The DNA for the CDR3 is TGTGCCAGCAGCCAAGAAGGTACAGGGAGGGGACTCTATGGCTACACCTTC. Residues: CASSQEGTGRGLYGYTF.

The chain links TRBV28 to TRBJ1-3, with D possibly matching TRBD1 (5 bases). The CDR3 runs to 15 residues. Germline V lookup: CDR1 MDHEN, CDR2 SYDVKM. Deletions cut 5 bases from V and 1 base from J, with 12 bases between. This chain's CDR3 is CASSPPQGSGNTIYF. CDR3 coding DNA: TGTGCCAGCAGTCCGCCCCAGGGTTCTGGAAACACCATATATTTT.

The J gene is TRBJ1-1, the V gene TRBV6-5; no clear D gene. V was pared by 8 bases and J by 7 bases, with 14 bases between. Germline-derived CDR1 and CDR2 are MNHEY and SVGAGI. The CDR3 runs to 12 residues. The CDR3 sequence is CASFDLEFEAFF. CDR3 DNA: TGTGCCAGCTTCGATTTAGAGTTTGAAGCTTTCTTT.

The V call is TRBV7-2, the J call TRBJ2-7, with 11 bases identical to TRBD2. V shed 3 bases and J 6 bases; nucleotides not matched to a gene: 4. This CDR3 has 14 amino acids. Per germline, CDR1 SGHTA and CDR2 FQGNSA. CDR3 loop: CASSFPTSGSEQYF. The CDR3 bases are TGTGCCAGCAGCTTCCCTACTAGCGGGAGCGAGCAGTACTTC.

This clone has just a few counts. The chain recombines TRBV25-1 with TRBJ1-2; D might be TRBD1 (6 bases). The V gene lost 2 bases and the J gene lost 2 bases, with 9 bases spanning the gap. The germline V gene has CDR1 MGHDK and CDR2 SYGVNS. This CDR3 is built from 14 residues. The CDR3 DNA reads TGTGCCAGCAGTGAAGCAGGGGAAAACTATGGCTACACCTTC. Translated: CASSEAGENYGYTF.

The chain links TRBV6-5 to TRBJ2-7; TRBD2 is a possible D gene (6 bases). V lost 5 bases, J lost 3 bases, and 14 bases lay in between. The germline V gene has CDR1 MNHEY and CDR2 SVGAGI. There are 14 residues in the CDR3. CDR3 region: CASSPGLTFYEQYF. The CDR3 DNA reads TGTGCCAGCAGTCCGGGACTCACCTTCTACGAGCAGTACTTC.

The CDR3 spells CASSPLAGTGHNEQFF. The CDR3 DNA follows: TGTGCCAGCAGCCCCTTAGCCGGGACAGGCCACAATGAGCAGTTCTTC. The chain is built from TRBV14 and TRBJ2-1; 8 bases are a match to TRBD1. Per the germline V gene, CDR1 is SGHDN and CDR2 is FVKESK. The CDR3 length is 16 residues. V gave up 4 bases and J gave up 5 bases; unmatched junction bases: 10.

In this sample, this clone turned up once. The chain employs TRBV7-9 and TRBJ2-3; TRBD2 matches at 9 bases. V gave up 8 bases and J gave up 2 bases; unmatched junction bases: 2. Germline CDR1 reads SEHNR; CDR2 reads FQNEAQ (reference sequence). There are 13 residues in the CDR3. CDR3 sequence (DNA): TGTGCCAGCGCGGGAGGGTACACAGATACGCAGTATTTT. It codes for CASAGGYTDTQYF.